This record concerns one T cell receptor beta chain sequence. Its antigen is undetermined. V was shortened by 7 bases and J by 3 bases, with 10 bases between the two germline ends. The CDR3 is made up of 12 amino acids. Germline V gene lookup returns CDR1 SGHDT and CDR2 YYEEEE. These data come from a study of T cell responses to AZD1222 COVID-19 vaccine. Findings and caveats of the study: Regions 160-218 and 743-854 dominated among vaccine-associated CD4 TCRs spanning spike. Most donors were white British, females outnumbered males, and clonal diversity was possibly underestimated. Spike-specific TCR breadth and depth grew following two AZD1222 doses. Repertoire collection took place solely once the T cell response had peaked.

TCRdb's copy holds only in-frame clones and misses some; the assay was immunoSEQ multiplex PCR. The sample includes 90,000 to 100,000 clones, 88% of them seen just once. This clonotype was sampled from an adult who received the AZD1222 COVID-19 vaccine. This chain joins TRBV5-6 and TRBJ1-1; no clear D gene. This specimen consisted of peripheral blood, obtained 28 days after the second AZD1222 dose. The CDR3 here is CASQGWDTEAFF. CDR3 bases: TGTGCCAGCCAAGGTTGGGACACTGAAGCTTTCTTT.